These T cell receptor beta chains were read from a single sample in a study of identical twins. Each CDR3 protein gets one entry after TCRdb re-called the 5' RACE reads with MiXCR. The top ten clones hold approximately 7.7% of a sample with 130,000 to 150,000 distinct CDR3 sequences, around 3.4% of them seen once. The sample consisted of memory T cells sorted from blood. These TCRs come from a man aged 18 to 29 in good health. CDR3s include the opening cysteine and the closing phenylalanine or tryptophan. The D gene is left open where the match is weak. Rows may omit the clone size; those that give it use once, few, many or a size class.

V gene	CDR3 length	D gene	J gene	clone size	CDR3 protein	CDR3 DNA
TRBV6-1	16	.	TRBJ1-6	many	CASAPTRGIDDSPLHF	TGTGCCAGCGCCCCTACCAGGGGTATTGATGATTCACCCCTCCACTTT
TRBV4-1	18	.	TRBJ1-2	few	CASSPELNGQTNNYGYTF	TGCGCCAGCAGCCCAGAACTTAACGGACAGACAAATAACTATGGCTACACCTTC
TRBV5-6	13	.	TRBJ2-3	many	CASSLDGDYTQYF	TGTGCCAGCAGCTTGGACGGAGATTATACGCAGTATTTT
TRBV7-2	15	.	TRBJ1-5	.	CASSLAVGGNQPQHF	TGTGCCAGCAGCTTAGCGGTCGGGGGCAATCAGCCCCAGCATTTT
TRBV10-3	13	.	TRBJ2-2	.	CAIMGHLDGELFF	TGTGCCATCATGGGACACTTAGACGGGGAGCTGTTTTTT
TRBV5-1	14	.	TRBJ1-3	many	CASSLEGSGNTIYF	TGCGCCAGCAGCTTAGAGGGATCTGGAAACACCATATATTTT
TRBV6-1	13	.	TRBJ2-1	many	CASSPPSNNEQFF	TGTGCCAGCAGCCCACCCTCGAACAATGAGCAGTTCTTC
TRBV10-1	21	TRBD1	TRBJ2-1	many	CASRIGNLGQGAQRYYNEQFF	TGCGCCAGCAGAATCGGAAATTTGGGACAGGGGGCCCAGCGGTACTACAATGAGCAGTTCTTC
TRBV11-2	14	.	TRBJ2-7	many	CAGSPQLSSYEQYF	TGTGCCGGATCCCCCCAGCTAAGCTCCTACGAGCAGTACTTC
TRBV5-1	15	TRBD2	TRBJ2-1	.	CASSSLAEHYNEQFF	TGCGCCAGCAGCAGTCTAGCGGAGCATTACAATGAGCAGTTCTTC
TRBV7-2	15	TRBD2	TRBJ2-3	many	CASTIRGGGADTQYF	TGTGCCAGCACCATCCGGGGGGGGGGCGCAGATACGCAGTATTTT
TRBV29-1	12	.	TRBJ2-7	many	CSVEGAAYEQYF	TGCAGCGTTGAAGGTGCAGCCTACGAGCAGTACTTC
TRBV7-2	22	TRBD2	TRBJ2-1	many	CASSLWAPRTSGITTIYNEQFF	TGTGCCAGCAGCTTATGGGCCCCCCGGACTAGCGGGATTACGACGATTTACAATGAGCAGTTCTTC
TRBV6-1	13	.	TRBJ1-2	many	CASSKDGNYGYTF	TGTGCCAGCAGCAAGGACGGAAACTATGGCTACACCTTC
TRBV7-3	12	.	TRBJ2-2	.	CASSRVAGELFF	TGTGCCAGCAGCCGCGTGGCCGGGGAGCTGTTTTTT
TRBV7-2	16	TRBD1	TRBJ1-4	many	CASSSRQGGTNEKLFF	TGTGCCAGCAGCTCAAGACAGGGGGGGACTAATGAAAAACTGTTTTTT
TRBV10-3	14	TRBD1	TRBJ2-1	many	CAIRRDRGINEQFF	TGTGCCATCAGGAGGGACAGGGGGATAAATGAGCAGTTCTTC
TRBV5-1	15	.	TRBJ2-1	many	CASTSEGWLENEQFF	TGCGCCAGTACCTCGGAAGGGTGGTTAGAGAATGAGCAGTTCTTC
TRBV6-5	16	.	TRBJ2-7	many	CASSSLNPGLTYEQYF	TGTGCCAGCAGTTCCCTCAACCCGGGTCTCACCTACGAGCAGTACTTC
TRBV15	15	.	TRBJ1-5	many	CATTPGGRGNQPQHF	TGTGCCACCACCCCGGGGGGGCGAGGCAATCAGCCCCAGCATTTT
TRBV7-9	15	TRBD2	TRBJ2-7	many	CATTGASGSPGEQYF	TGTGCCACGACAGGGGCTAGCGGGAGTCCTGGCGAGCAGTACTTC
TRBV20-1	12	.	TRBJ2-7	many	CSASLVYDEQYF	TGCAGTGCTAGCCTAGTATACGACGAGCAGTACTTC
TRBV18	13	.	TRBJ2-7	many	CASSPGGSYEQYF	TGTGCCAGCAGTCCCGGCGGGTCCTACGAGCAGTACTTC
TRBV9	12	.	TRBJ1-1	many	CASGRGWTEAFF	TGTGCCAGCGGACGGGGATGGACTGAAGCTTTCTTT
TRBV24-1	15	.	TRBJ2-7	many	CATSGPMGFAYEQYF	TGTGCCACCAGCGGTCCTATGGGGTTCGCCTACGAGCAGTACTTC
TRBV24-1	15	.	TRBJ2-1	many	CATSDFRDEVFRQFF	TGTGCCACCAGTGATTTCCGGGACGAAGTGTTTCGGCAGTTCTTC
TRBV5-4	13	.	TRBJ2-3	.	CASSFQGGDTQYF	TGTGCCAGCAGCTTTCAGGGAGGAGATACGCAGTATTTT
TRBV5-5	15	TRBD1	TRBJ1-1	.	CASSLGSGTGGEAFF	TGTGCCAGCAGCTTGGGGTCAGGGACAGGGGGAGAAGCTTTCTTT
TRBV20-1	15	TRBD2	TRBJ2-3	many	CSAVAGGSGTNTQYF	TGCAGTGCGGTTGCGGGAGGTTCGGGCACGAATACGCAGTATTTT
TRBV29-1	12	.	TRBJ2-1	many	CSVALGGHEQFF	TGCAGCGTTGCGTTGGGGGGCCATGAGCAGTTCTTC
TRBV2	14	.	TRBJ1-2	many	CASSESRQYYGYTF	TGTGCCAGCAGTGAATCGCGACAGTACTATGGCTACACCTTC
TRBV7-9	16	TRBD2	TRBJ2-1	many	CASSKRLAGGRNEQFF	TGTGCCAGCAGTAAAAGACTAGCGGGAGGGAGGAATGAGCAGTTCTTC
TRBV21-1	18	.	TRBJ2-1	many	CASSKGIGRGPSYNEQFF	TGTGCCAGCAGCAAAGGAATAGGCAGGGGGCCCTCCTACAATGAGCAGTTCTTC
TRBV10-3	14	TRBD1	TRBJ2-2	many	CAISEGQGTGELFF	TGTGCCATCAGTGAGGGACAGGGCACCGGGGAGCTGTTTTTT
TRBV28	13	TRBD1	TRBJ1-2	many	CASSLDRQNGYTF	TGTGCCAGCAGTCTGGACAGGCAGAATGGCTACACCTTC
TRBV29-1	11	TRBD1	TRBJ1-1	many	CSGDRDTEAFF	TGCAGCGGAGACAGGGACACTGAAGCTTTCTTT
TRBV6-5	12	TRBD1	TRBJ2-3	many	CASTGTGYTQYF	TGTGCCAGCACCGGGACAGGGTATACGCAGTATTTT
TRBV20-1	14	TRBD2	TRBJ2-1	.	CSAGLAGGWNEQFF	TGCAGTGCTGGCCTAGCGGGAGGGTGGAATGAGCAGTTCTTC
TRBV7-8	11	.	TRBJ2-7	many	CASSPQSEQYF	TGTGCCAGCAGCCCTCAGTCCGAGCAGTACTTC
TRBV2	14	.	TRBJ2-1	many	CASSLRTVNNEQFF	TGTGCCAGCAGTCTCAGGACAGTAAACAATGAGCAGTTCTTC
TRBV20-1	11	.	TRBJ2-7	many	CSATFQHEQYF	TGCAGTGCCACCTTTCAGCACGAGCAGTACTTC
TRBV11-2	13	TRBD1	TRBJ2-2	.	CASSRQGAGELFF	TGTGCCAGCAGCCGACAGGGCGCCGGGGAGCTGTTTTTT
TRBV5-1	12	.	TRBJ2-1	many	CASSGSVAEQFF	TGCGCCAGCAGCGGATCAGTGGCTGAGCAGTTCTTC
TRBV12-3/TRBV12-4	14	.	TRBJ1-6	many	CACRGSREGSPLHF	TGTGCCTGCCGTGGGAGCAGGGAAGGTTCACCCCTCCACTTT